A selection of T cell receptor beta chains follows, all from one sample in a study of T cells expressing NK-cell markers. TCRdb reprocessed the 5' RACE reads and stores each CDR3 protein as one record, lacking DNA. The sample includes hundreds of thousands of distinct CDR3 sequences. The specimen sequenced was blood T cells: a sorted CD56 or NKG2C T cell subset, CD4+ or CD8+ T cells, or bulk PBMC T cells (not recorded which). The receptors shown here come from a man aged 18 to 29 in good health. The CDR3 runs from the conserved cysteine through the conserved F or W. Fields, in order: J gene, V gene, CDR3 protein.

J: TRBJ1-4
V: TRBV12-3/TRBV12-4
CDR3: CASSPGRGFNEKLFF

J: TRBJ1-5
V: TRBV12-3/TRBV12-4
CDR3: CASSFGQGNQPQHF

J: TRBJ2-2
V: TRBV29-1
CDR3: CSVVGRQSAGELFF

J: TRBJ2-1
V: TRBV5-1
CDR3: CASSMTSFNEQFF

J: TRBJ2-2
V: TRBV11-1
CDR3: CASSFERGLAEGQLKLGELFF

J: TRBJ2-7
V: TRBV14
CDR3: CASSQGNYYEQYF

J: TRBJ2-3
V: TRBV29-1
CDR3: CSVEGLAGRGARTDTQYF

J: TRBJ1-5
V: TRBV6-6
CDR3: CASSYYGRQPQHF

J: TRBJ2-5
V: TRBV27
CDR3: CASSPKGERMETQYF

J: TRBJ2-2
V: TRBV12-3/TRBV12-4
CDR3: CASSFVTGWGGELFF

J: TRBJ2-2
V: TRBV5-5
CDR3: CASSPTLLSTGELFF

J: TRBJ2-7
V: TRBV30
CDR3: CAWSVKTSGSYEQYF

J: TRBJ2-1
V: TRBV12-3/TRBV12-4
CDR3: CASSEGPWRRAYNEQFF

J: TRBJ1-1
V: TRBV24-1
CDR3: CATSDSTREEAFF

J: TRBJ2-1
V: TRBV6-5
CDR3: CASSYLTSGMGEQFF

J: TRBJ2-1
V: TRBV5-6
CDR3: CASSFRLAGPDEQFF

J: TRBJ2-7
V: TRBV28
CDR3: CASRRGQSMISYEQYF

J: TRBJ1-2
V: TRBV6-5
CDR3: CASSYSTGDTGYTF